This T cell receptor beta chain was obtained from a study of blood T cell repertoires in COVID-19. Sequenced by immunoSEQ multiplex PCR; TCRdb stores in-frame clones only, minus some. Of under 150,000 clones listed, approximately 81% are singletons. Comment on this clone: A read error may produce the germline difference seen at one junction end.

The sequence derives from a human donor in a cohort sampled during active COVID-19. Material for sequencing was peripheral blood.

The CDR3: CASSHDPGQGKF. CDR3 in DNA: TGTGCCAGCAGCCACGATCCGGGACAGGGGAAATTC. V gene TRBV7-9 combines with J gene TRBJ2-7; TRBD1 matches 10 bases. The CDR3 totals 12 residues. From germline, CDR1 is SEHNR and CDR2 FQNEAQ (reference sequence). The whole variable domain, filled in from reference TRBV7-9 and TRBJ2-7, reads DTGVSQNPRHKITKRGQNVTFRCDPISEHNRLYWYRQTLGQGPEFLTYFQNEAQLEKSRLLSDRFSAERPKGSFSTLEIQRTEQGDSAMYLCASSHDPGQGKFGPGTRLTVT.